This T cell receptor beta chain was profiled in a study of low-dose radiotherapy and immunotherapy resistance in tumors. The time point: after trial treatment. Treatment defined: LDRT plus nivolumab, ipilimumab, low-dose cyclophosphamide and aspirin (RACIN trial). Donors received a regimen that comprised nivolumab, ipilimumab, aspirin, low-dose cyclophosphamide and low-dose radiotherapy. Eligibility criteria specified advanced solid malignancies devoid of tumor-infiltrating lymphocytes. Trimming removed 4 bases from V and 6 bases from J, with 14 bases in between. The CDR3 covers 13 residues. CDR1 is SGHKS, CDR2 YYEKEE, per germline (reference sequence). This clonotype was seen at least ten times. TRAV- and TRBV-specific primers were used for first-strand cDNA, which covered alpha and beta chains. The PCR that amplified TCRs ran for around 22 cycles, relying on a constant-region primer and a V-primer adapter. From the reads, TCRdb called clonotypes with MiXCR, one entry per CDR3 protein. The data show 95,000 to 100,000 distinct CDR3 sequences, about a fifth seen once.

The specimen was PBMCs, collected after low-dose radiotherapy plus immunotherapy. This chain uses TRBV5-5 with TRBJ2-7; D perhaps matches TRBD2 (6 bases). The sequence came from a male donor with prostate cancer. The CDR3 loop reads CASSPGGGLEQYF. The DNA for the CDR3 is TGTGCCAGCAGCCCCGGGGGAGGCCTCGAGCAGTACTTC. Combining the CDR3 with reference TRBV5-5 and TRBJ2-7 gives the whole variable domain DAGVTQSPTHLIKTRGQQVTLRCSPISGHKSVSWYQQVLGQGPQFIFQYYEKEERGRGNFPDRFSARQFPNYSSELNVNALLLGDSALYLCASSPGGGLEQYFGPGTRLTVT.